This T cell receptor beta chain was retrieved from a study of early T cells in non-severe SARS-CoV-2 infection. This clonotype has just a few counts. TCRdb recomputed calls from the 5' RACE reads with MiXCR, one row per CDR3 protein. Of roughly 57,000 distinct CDR3 sequences in the sample, roughly 13% were seen once. V shed 5 bases and J 9 bases; nucleotides not matched to a gene: 9. The CDR3 runs to 16 residues. Germline lookup yields CDR1 MNHNY and CDR2 SVGAGI (reference sequence). The starting material was whole blood, obtained at baseline. This sequence originates from an adult who was a healthcare worker with PCR-confirmed SARS-CoV-2 infection or an uninfected control (not recorded which). The chain has TRBV6-6 and TRBJ2-1, with 14 nucleotides matching TRBD2. CDR3 nucleotides: TGTGCCAGCAGTAACCGACTAGCGGGAGGGCCGGGTGAGCAGTTCTTC. Encoded protein: CASSNRLAGGPGEQFF.